The 8 T cell receptor beta chains given below trace back to one sample, sequenced in a study of cytomegalovirus exposure and HLA in healthy donors. Data came from immunoSEQ multiplex PCR; TCRdb stores just in-frame clones and leaves some out. The top ten hold 3.3% of the sample, which has around 150,000 clones, less than 90% seen once. Sequencing was done on a sample of PBMCs. The receptors originated from a woman under 30 in good health and CMV-seropositive.

J is TRBJ1-2 and V is TRBV2; TRBD1 is a possible D gene (6 bases). Germline CDR1 and CDR2: SNHLY and FYNNEI. The V and J ends lost 2 bases and 8 bases respectively, with 15 bases between them. CDR3 size: 14 residues. Here the CDR3 DNA reads TGTGCCAGCAGTGAATACGGCTCTCAGGGGGGCTACACCTTC. Its translation is CASSEYGSQGGYTF.

The chain carries TRBV6-5 and TRBJ2-3; possible D gene TRBD2, 6 bases. Looked up from germline, CDR1 is MNHEY and CDR2 is SVGAGI. Trimming took 7 bases from V and 1 from J, leaving 9 bases between them. The CDR3 runs 13 residues. The CDR3: CASTAGRTDTQYF. CDR3 nucleotides: TGTGCCAGCACAGCGGGTCGCACAGATACGCAGTATTTT.

The chain couples TRBV15 to TRBJ1-1, with no clear D. Looked up from germline, CDR1 is LNHNV and CDR2 is YYDKDF (reference sequence). The CDR3 has 13 residues. With 0 bases removed from V and 3 bases from J, the gap between germline ends came to 5 bases. The CDR3 DNA reads TGTGCCACCAGCAGAGATACGGACACTGAAGCTTTCTTT. Translated: CATSRDTDTEAFF.

The chain joins TRBV5-6 to TRBJ2-3; D is ambiguous. Trimming took off 4 bases at V and 6 bases at J, with 15 bases between the two ends. The CDR3 sequence is 14 residues long. CDR1 SGHDT and CDR2 YYEEEE come from the germline V gene. CDR3 coding DNA: TGTGCCAGCAGCCCTGGTGAGGTACGGGATACGCAGTATTTT. Protein: CASSPGEVRDTQYF.

This chain connects TRBV9 to TRBJ2-1; 7 nucleotides align to TRBD2. Germline-derived CDR1 and CDR2 are SGDLS and YYNGEE. V gave up 0 bases and J gave up 9 bases; unmatched junction bases: 12. CDR3 length: 16 amino acids. CDR3 loop: CASSVAGGSRRGEQFF. CDR3 sequence (DNA): TGTGCCAGCAGCGTAGCGGGCGGGAGCAGACGTGGTGAGCAGTTCTTC.

Here the CDR3 reads CASSYDRNNEQFF. The CDR3 region has the DNA TGCGCCAGCAGCTACGACAGGAACAATGAGCAGTTCTTC. J is TRBJ2-1 and V is TRBV4-3; D may be TRBD1 (6 bases). Germline values: CDR1 LGHNA, CDR2 YSLEER. The CDR3 totals 13 residues. The V end was cut by 5 bases, the J end by 5 bases, with 10 bases between.

This clone showed up just a few times. This chain joins TRBV7-9 and TRBJ2-7, with 10 bases lining up with TRBD2. The CDR3 is 16 amino acids. After removal of 4 bases from V and 4 bases from J, the junction contained 10 bases not matched to a gene. Germline assignment: CDR1 SEHNR and CDR2 FQNEAQ (reference sequence). The CDR3 bases are TGTGCCAGCAGCTCTATTCCTAGCGGGAGTGGTTACGAGCAGTACTTC. This translates into CASSSIPSGSGYEQYF.

This chain connects TRBV18 to TRBJ1-2; D is unresolved. CDR1 and CDR2 (germline): KGHSH, LQKENI. This CDR3 spans 13 amino acids. Trimming shortened V by 2 bases and J by 4 bases, and 8 bases separated the two germline ends. CDR3 sequence: CASSPGETYGYTF. The CDR3 DNA sequence: TGTGCCAGCTCACCAGGGGAGACCTATGGCTACACCTTC.